Shown below are 15 T cell receptor beta chains from a single sample sequenced in a study of yellow fever vaccine responses in identical twins. TCRdb re-analysed the RT-PCR reads in MiXCR, keeping a single row per CDR3 protein. The sample yields approximately 9,500 distinct CDR3 sequences, 75% to 90% seen once. The sample consisted of T cells from blood (PBMCs), unsorted or a sorted subset (not recorded which), taken before or after yellow fever vaccination (not recorded which). Every receptor here comes from a woman younger than 30 who received the yellow fever vaccine.

This chain connects TRBV29-1 to TRBJ1-1; 11 positions agree with TRBD1. The CDR3 extends over 15 amino acids. CDR1 and CDR2 from the germline V gene are SQVTM and ANQGSEA. The junction had 7 bases not matched to a gene; V was cut back by 6 bases and J by 1 base. This CDR3 reads CSVPGQGAENTEAFF. The CDR3 nucleotides read TGCAGCGTCCCCGGACAGGGGGCTGAGAACACTGAAGCTTTCTTT.

The chain carries TRBV6-4 and TRBJ2-1, with 14 bases matching TRBD2. The germline CDR1 and CDR2 sequences are MRHNA and SNTAGT. J was trimmed by 4 bases and V by 0 bases; bases with no gene match: 11. This CDR3 spans 20 amino acids. CDR3 residues: CASSDSGATSGRAGYNEQFF. CDR3 in DNA: TGTGCCAGCAGTGACTCGGGGGCGACTAGCGGGAGGGCGGGATACAATGAGCAGTTCTTC.

The CDR3 protein is CASSPPSGSYGYTF. CDR3 nucleotides: TGTGCCAGCTCACCACCGTCAGGATCCTATGGCTACACCTTC. The rearrangement uses TRBV18 and TRBJ1-2; D is ambiguous. CDR3 size: 14 residues. Germline V gene data show CDR1 as KGHSH and CDR2 as LQKENI. Trimming stripped 0 bases from V and 4 bases from J, with 9 bases between.

This clonotype was detected only once. V and J are TRBV28 and TRBJ2-4; D possibly corresponds to TRBD1 (5 bases). V lost 4 bases to trimming and J lost 4 bases, with 17 bases between them. Germline CDR1 MDHEN, CDR2 SYDVKM. The length of the CDR3 is 16 residues. The CDR3 loop is CASSWGRWVLKNIQYF. The DNA for the CDR3 is TGTGCCAGCAGTTGGGGCCGGTGGGTGTTAAAAAACATTCAGTACTTC.

The chain is built from TRBV5-1 and TRBJ2-7; 13 nucleotides agree with TRBD2. J was trimmed by 2 bases and V by 4 bases; bases with no gene match: 3. Germline V gene lookup returns CDR1 SGHRS and CDR2 YFSETQ. The CDR3 length is 15 residues. The CDR3 DNA is TGCGCCAGCAGCGGGACTAGCGGGATGACCTACGAGCAGTACTTC. It specifies CASSGTSGMTYEQYF.

This clonotype was found a few times. The V and J genes are TRBV6-4 and TRBJ2-1; D possibly corresponds to TRBD2 (6 bases). In germline, CDR1 is MRHNA, CDR2 SNTAGT. This CDR3 comprises 14 residues. Trimming took 2 bases from V and 4 from J, leaving 9 bases between them. CDR3 residues: CASSDLAGYNEQFF. The CDR3 DNA reads TGTGCCAGCAGTGACCTTGCGGGGTACAATGAGCAGTTCTTC.

J is TRBJ2-1 and V is TRBV28, with D unresolved. Trimming shortened V by 7 bases and J by 4 bases, and 8 bases separated the two germline ends. The germline gives CDR1 MDHEN, CDR2 SYDVKM. This CDR3 contains 12 residues. As DNA, the CDR3 is TGTGCCAGCACTTGGGAATACAATGAGCAGTTCTTC. Encoded protein: CASTWEYNEQFF.

This chain links TRBV5-1 with TRBJ1-1; D possibly corresponds to TRBD1 (5 bases). The CDR3 length is 14 residues. Germline loops: CDR1 SGHRS, CDR2 YFSETQ. V was clipped by 6 bases and J by 3 bases, with 15 bases between them. The CDR3 sequence is CASMTGGGDTEAFF. CDR3 nucleotides: TGCGCCAGCATGACGGGGGGTGGGGACACTGAAGCTTTCTTT.

V gene TRBV6-1 combines with J gene TRBJ2-1; D is possibly TRBD1 (5 bases). This CDR3 comprises 15 residues. Germline CDR1 MNHNS, CDR2 SASEGT. V gave up 2 bases and J gave up 1 base, with 9 bases separating them. The CDR3 DNA is TGTGCCAGCAGTGAACCAGGGATGTCCTACAATGAGCAGTTCTTC. Protein sequence: CASSEPGMSYNEQFF.

This clonotype has just one count. V is TRBV18 and J is TRBJ2-2; 7 nucleotides match TRBD1. V was pared by 4 bases and J by 0 bases, with 2 bases of the junction left unmatched. The germline V gene encodes CDR1 KGHSH and CDR2 LQKENI. This CDR3 region has 15 residues. This chain's CDR3 is CASSLGQTNTGELFF. The CDR3, as DNA: TGTGCCAGCTCACTGGGACAGACGAACACCGGGGAGCTGTTTTTT.

This clonotype occurred once. V gene TRBV20-1 combines with J gene TRBJ2-7, with D perhaps matching TRBD1 (5 bases). Germline CDR1 reads DFQATT; CDR2 reads SNEGSKA (reference sequence). The CDR3 runs 14 residues. Between the trimmed V and J ends, which lost 2 bases and 2 bases, there was a span of 13 bases. The CDR3 spells CSARSDSPPYEQYF. In DNA, the CDR3 is TGCAGTGCTAGATCTGACAGTCCCCCCTACGAGCAGTACTTC.

The J gene is TRBJ2-5, the V gene TRBV11-1, with TRBD2 identical over 9 bases. V dropped 3 bases and J dropped 0; count of bases not matched to a gene: 8. The CDR3 has 17 amino acids. The germline V gene encodes CDR1 SGHAT and CDR2 FQDESV (reference sequence). CDR3 coding DNA: TGTGCCAGCAGCTTGGGGCTAGCGGGGAACTACCAAGAGACCCAGTACTTC. It translates to CASSLGLAGNYQETQYF.

This clonotype was detected only a few times. V gene TRBV6-5 combines with J gene TRBJ2-7; D remains ambiguous. The CDR3 has 14 residues. Germline loops: CDR1 MNHEY, CDR2 SVGAGI. Trimming stripped 4 bases from V and 0 bases from J, with 10 bases between. The CDR3 protein is CASSSGPSSYEQYF. As DNA, the CDR3 is TGTGCCAGCAGTTCCGGACCGAGCTCCTACGAGCAGTACTTC.

The chain carries TRBV5-1 and TRBJ2-5; the D gene could be TRBD1 or TRBD2 (5 bases each). Trimming cost V 0 bases and J 5 bases, with 8 bases left between them. This CDR3 has 13 amino acids. CDR1 and CDR2 (germline): SGHRS, YFSETQ. The CDR3 DNA sequence: TGCGCCAGCAGCTTGGGAGGGGTGGAGACCCAGTACTTC. Amino acids: CASSLGGVETQYF.

The CDR3 sequence is CASSRTERAQYF. As DNA, the CDR3 is TGTGCCAGCAGCAGAACAGAGAGGGCCCAGTACTTC. The rearrangement uses TRBV11-3 and TRBJ2-5, with a tentative D call TRBD2 (5 bases). V lost 5 bases and J lost 9, with 13 bases in between. In germline, CDR1 is SGHNT, CDR2 YENEEA. This CDR3 has 12 residues.